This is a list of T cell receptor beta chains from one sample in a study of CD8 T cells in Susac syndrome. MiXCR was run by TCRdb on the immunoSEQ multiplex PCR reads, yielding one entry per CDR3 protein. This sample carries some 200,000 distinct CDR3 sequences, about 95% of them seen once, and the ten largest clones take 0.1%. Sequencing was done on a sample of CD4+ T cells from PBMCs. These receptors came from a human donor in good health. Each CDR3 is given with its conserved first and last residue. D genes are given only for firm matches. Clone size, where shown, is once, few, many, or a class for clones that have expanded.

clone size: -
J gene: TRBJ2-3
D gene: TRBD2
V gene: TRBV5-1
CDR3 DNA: TGCGCCAGCAATTCCGGGACTAGCGGGGAGGTCACAGATACGCAGTATTTT
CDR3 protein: CASNSGTSGEVTDTQYF

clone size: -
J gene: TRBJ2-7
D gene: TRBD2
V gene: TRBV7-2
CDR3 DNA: TGTGCCAGCAGCCCCACGGTAGCGGGAGGCTCCTACGAGCAGTACTTC
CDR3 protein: CASSPTVAGGSYEQYF

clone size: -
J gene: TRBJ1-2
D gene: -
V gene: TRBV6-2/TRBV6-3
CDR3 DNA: TGTGCCAGCTCATGGAGGTATGGCTACACCTTC
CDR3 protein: CASSWRYGYTF

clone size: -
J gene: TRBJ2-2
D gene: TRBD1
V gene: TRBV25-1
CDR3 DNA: TGTGCCAGCAGTCCCCGGACAGGGGGGGAGCTGTTTTTT
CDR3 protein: CASSPRTGGELFF

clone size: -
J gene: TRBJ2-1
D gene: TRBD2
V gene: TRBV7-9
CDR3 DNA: TGTGCCAGCAGTCTCATAGGTGGCGGGAGGGGAAGTGAGCAGTTCTTC
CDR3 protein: CASSLIGGGRGSEQFF

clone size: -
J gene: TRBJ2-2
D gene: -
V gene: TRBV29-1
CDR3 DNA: TGCAGCGTCGACGGTTCCTCCGGGGAGCTGTTTTTT
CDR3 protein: CSVDGSSGELFF

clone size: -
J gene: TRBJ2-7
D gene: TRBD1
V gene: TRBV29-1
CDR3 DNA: TGCAGCGTGAAACCGGGACAGGGAGCGGACGAGCAGTACTTC
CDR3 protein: CSVKPGQGADEQYF

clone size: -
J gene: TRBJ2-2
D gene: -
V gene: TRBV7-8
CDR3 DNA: TGTGCCAGCAGCGCCAGCACCACCGGGGAGCTGTTTTTT
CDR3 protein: CASSASTTGELFF

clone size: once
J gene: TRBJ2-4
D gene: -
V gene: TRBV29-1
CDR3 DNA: TGCAGCGTTGTCGAGCTAGCCAAAAACATTCAGTACTTC
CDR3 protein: CSVVELAKNIQYF

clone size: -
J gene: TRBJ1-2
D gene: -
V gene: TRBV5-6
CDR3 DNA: TGTGCCAGCAGCTTGGGTGACAGTCGGTATGGCTACACCTTC
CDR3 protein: CASSLGDSRYGYTF

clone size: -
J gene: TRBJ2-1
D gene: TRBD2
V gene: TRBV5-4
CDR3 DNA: TGTGCCAGCAGCCTGACTAGCGGGAGGTTGAATGAGCAGTTCTTC
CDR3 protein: CASSLTSGRLNEQFF

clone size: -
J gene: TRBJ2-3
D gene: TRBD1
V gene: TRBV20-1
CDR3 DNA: TGCAGTGCTCCGGACAGGGACGATACGCAGTATTTT
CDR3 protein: CSAPDRDDTQYF

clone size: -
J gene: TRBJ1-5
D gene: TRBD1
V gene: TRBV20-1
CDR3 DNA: TGCAGTGCAACCCGGTCCGACAGGGTTGATCAGCCCCAGCATTTT
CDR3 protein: CSATRSDRVDQPQHF

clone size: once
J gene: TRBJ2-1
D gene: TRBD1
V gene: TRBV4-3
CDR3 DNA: TGCGCCAGCAGCCCAGCAGGACAGGGGAAAGACAATGAGCAGTTCTTC
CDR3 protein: CASSPAGQGKDNEQFF

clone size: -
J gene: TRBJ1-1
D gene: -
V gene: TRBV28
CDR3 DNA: TGTGCCAGCAGTTTCTACGGACGGAACACTGAAGCTTTCTTT
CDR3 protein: CASSFYGRNTEAFF

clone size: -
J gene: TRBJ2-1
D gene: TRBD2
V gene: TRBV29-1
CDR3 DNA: TGCAGCGTTGAAACTAGCGGGAGCGGAGAGCAGTTCTTC
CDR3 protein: CSVETSGSGEQFF

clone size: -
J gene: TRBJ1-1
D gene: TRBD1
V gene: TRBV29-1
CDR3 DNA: TGCAGCGCTGGACAGGGGGCGAGTACTGAAGCTTTCTTT
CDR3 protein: CSAGQGASTEAFF

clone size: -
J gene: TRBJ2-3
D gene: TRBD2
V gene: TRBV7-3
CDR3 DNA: TGTGCCAGCAGCCACCCCTCCGTGGTAGCGGGCCGCACAGATACGCAGTATTTT
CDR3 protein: CASSHPSVVAGRTDTQYF